This record covers a single T cell receptor (beta chain). The junction departs from germline at one end; a sequencing error may be responsible. This record belongs to a study of T cells of healthy individuals. TCRdb fed the 5' RACE reads into MiXCR, producing one record per CDR3 protein. The sample carries around 63,000 distinct CDR3 sequences, roughly 17% recorded once. Germline CDR1 is MNHEY and CDR2 is SMNVEV (reference sequence). CDR3 length: 13 amino acids. The rearrangement uses TRBV27 and TRBJ1-5; D is undetermined. The sequence was collected from a human donor in good health. The CDR3 DNA is TGCGATTACGCGGGGAGGTCAAATCAGCCCCAGCATTTT. Protein sequence: CDYAGRSNQPQHF.